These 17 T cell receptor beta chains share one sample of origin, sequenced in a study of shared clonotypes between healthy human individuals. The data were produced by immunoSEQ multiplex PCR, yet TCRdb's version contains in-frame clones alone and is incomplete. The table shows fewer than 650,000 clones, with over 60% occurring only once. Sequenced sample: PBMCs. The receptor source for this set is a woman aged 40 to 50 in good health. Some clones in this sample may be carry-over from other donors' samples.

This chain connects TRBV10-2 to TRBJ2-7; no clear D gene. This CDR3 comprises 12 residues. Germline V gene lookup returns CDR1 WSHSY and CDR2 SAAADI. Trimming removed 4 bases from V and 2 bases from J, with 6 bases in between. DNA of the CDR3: TGCGCCAGCAGTGTTGCCACCTACGAGCAGTACTTC. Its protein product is CASSVATYEQYF.

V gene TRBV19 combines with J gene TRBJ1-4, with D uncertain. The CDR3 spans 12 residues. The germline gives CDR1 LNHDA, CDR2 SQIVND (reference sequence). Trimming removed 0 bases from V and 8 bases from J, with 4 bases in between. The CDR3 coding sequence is TGTGCCAGTAGTATAGATATGGAAAAACTGTTTTTT. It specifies CASSIDMEKLFF. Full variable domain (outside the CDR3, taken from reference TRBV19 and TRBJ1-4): DGGITQSPKYLFRKEGQNVTLSCEQNLNHDAMYWYRQDPGQGLRLIYYSQIVNDFQKGDIAEGYSVSREKKESFPLTVTSAQKNPTAFYLCASSIDMEKLFFGSGTQLSVL.

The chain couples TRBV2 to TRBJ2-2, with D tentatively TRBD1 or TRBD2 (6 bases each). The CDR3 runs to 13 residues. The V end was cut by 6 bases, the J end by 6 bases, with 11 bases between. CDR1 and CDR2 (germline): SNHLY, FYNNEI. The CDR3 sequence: CASRWGAAGELFF. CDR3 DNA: TGTGCCAGCAGATGGGGGGCTGCCGGGGAGCTGTTTTTT.

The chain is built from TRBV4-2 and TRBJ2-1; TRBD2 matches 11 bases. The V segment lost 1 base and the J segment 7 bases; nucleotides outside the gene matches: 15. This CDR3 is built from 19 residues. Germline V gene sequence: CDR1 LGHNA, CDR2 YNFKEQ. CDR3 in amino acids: CASSQGASGRRRIGNEQFF. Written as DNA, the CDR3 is TGTGCCAGCAGCCAAGGAGCTAGCGGGAGGCGGAGAATTGGGAATGAGCAGTTCTTC.

This CDR3 is CASSTRQGAWEQYF. The CDR3 nucleotides read TGTGCCAGCAGCACAAGACAGGGGGCGTGGGAGCAGTACTTC. This rearrangement joins TRBV7-9 to TRBJ2-7; 10 bases fit TRBD1. There are 14 residues in the CDR3. The germline V gene encodes CDR1 SEHNR and CDR2 FQNEAQ (reference sequence). Germline trimming cut 5 bases from V and 7 bases from J; bases unmatched to any gene: 8. Full variable domain (outside the CDR3, taken from reference TRBV7-9 and TRBJ2-7): DTGVSQNPRHKITKRGQNVTFRCDPISEHNRLYWYRQTLGQGPEFLTYFQNEAQLEKSRLLSDRFSAERPKGSFSTLEIQRTEQGDSAMYLCASSTRQGAWEQYFGPGTRLTVT.

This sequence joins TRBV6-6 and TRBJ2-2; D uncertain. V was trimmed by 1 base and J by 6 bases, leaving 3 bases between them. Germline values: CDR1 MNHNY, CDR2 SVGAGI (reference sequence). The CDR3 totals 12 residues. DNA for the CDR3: TGTGCCAGCAGTTACTATGCCGGGGAGCTGTTTTTT. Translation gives CASSYYAGELFF.

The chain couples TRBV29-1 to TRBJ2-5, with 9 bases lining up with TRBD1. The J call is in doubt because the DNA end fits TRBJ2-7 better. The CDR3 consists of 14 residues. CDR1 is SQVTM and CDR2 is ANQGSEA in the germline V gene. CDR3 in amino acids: CSVDRGGQGYEQYF. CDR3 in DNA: TGCAGCGTCGACCGAGGGGGACAGGGTTACGAGCAGTACTTC.

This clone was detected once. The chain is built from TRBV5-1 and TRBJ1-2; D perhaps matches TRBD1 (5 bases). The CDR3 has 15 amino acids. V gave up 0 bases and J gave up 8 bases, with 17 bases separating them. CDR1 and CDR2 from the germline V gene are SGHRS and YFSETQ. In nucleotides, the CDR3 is TGCGCCAGCAGCTTGGAGATTTCGGGGGGACGGGGCTACACCTTC. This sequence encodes CASSLEISGGRGYTF.

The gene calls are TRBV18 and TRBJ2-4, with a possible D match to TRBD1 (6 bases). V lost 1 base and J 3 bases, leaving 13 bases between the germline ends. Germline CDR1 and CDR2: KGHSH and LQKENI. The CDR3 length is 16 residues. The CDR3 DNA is TGTGCCAGCTCACCACAAGGGGGTTTGGGCAAAAACATTCAGTACTTC. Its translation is CASSPQGGLGKNIQYF.

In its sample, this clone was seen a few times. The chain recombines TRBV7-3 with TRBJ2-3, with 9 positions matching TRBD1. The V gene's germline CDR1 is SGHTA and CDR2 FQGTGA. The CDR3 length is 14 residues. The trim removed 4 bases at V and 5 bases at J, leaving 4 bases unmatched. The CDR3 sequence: CASSSTGGQDTQYF. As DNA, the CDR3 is TGTGCCAGCAGCTCCACAGGGGGCCAAGATACGCAGTATTTT.

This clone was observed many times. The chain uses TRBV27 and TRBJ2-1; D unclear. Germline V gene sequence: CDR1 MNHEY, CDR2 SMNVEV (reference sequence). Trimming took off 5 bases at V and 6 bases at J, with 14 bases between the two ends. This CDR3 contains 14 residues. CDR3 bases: TGTGCCAGCAGTACGCCCGCGACCCCCAATGAGCAGTTCTTC. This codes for CASSTPATPNEQFF.

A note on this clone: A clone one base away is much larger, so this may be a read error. CDR3 sequence reads: CASSLLGEQYF. DNA for the CDR3: TGTGCCAGCAGCTTGCTGGGAGAACAGTACTTC. The chain couples TRBV5-1 to TRBJ2-7; a weak D match, TRBD2 (5 bases). The V gene's germline CDR1 is SGHRS and CDR2 YFSETQ. The CDR3 runs 11 residues. The whole variable domain, remainder taken from reference TRBV5-1 and TRBJ2-7, is KAGVTQTPRYLIKTRGQQVTLSCSPISGHRSVSWYQQTPGQGLQFLFEYFSETQRNKGNFPGRFSGRQFSNSRSEMNVSTLELGDSALYLCASSLLGEQYFGPGTRLTVT.

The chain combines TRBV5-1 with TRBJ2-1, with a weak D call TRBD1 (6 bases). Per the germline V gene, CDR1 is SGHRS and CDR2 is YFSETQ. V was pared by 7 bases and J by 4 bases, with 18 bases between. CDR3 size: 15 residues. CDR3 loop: CASDIDGTPYNEQFF. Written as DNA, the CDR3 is TGCGCCAGCGACATCGACGGGACACCGTACAATGAGCAGTTCTTC. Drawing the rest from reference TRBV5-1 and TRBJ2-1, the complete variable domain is KAGVTQTPRYLIKTRGQQVTLSCSPISGHRSVSWYQQTPGQGLQFLFEYFSETQRNKGNFPGRFSGRQFSNSRSEMNVSTLELGDSALYLCASDIDGTPYNEQFFGPGTRLTVL.

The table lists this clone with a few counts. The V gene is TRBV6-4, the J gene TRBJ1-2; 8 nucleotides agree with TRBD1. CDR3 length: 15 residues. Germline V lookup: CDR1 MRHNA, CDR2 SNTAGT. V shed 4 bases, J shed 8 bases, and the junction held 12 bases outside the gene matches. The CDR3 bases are TGTGCCAGCAGTGCCGAGGACAGGGCTGTGGGGGGCTACACCTTC. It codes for CASSAEDRAVGGYTF.

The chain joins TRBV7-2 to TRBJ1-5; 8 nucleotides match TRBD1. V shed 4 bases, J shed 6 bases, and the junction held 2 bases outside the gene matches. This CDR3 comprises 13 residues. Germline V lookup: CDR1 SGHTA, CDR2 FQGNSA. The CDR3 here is CASSYRGGQPQHF. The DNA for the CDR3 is TGTGCCAGCAGCTACAGGGGGGGTCAGCCCCAGCATTTT.

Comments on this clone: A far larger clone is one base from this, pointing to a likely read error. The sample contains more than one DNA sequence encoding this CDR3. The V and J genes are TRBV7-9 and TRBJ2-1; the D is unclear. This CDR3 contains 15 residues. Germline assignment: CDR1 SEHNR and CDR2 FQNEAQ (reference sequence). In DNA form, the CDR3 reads TGTGCCAGCAACTTAGTTCCAGAGGCCTACAATGAGCAGTTCTTC. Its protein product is CASNLVPEAYNEQFF.

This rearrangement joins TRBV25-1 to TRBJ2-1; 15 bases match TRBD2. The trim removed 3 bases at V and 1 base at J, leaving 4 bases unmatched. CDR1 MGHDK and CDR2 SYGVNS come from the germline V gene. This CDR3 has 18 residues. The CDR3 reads CASSDLGLAGGSYNEQFF. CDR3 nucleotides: TGTGCCAGCAGTGATCTCGGACTAGCGGGAGGGTCCTACAATGAGCAGTTCTTC.